This T cell receptor (beta chain) was recorded in a study of shared clonotypes between healthy human individuals. The germline V gene has CDR1 SNHLY and CDR2 FYNNEI. The CDR3 has 15 amino acids. V trimming: 4 bases; J trimming: 2 bases; junction bases outside the gene matches: 5. Researchers sequenced unsorted PBMC DNA using ten immunoSEQ deep assay plates. Sequenced by immunoSEQ multiplex PCR; TCRdb stores in-frame clones only, minus some. In the table there are around 500,000 clones, approximately 78% of which are singletons. The TCR sequence derives from a woman in her thirties or forties in good health. Some clones in this sample may be carry-over from other donors' samples. Sequenced: PBMCs. This chain connects TRBV2 to TRBJ2-3; 8 nucleotides align to TRBD2. Written as DNA, the CDR3 is TGTGCCAGCAGTGGGGGACTAGGGGCCACAGATACGCAGTATTTT. Translated: CASSGGLGATDTQYF.